This T cell receptor (beta chain) was captured by sequencing in a study of T-cell reconstitution after alpha-beta-depleted transplantation in children. Study outcomes and limitations: The study reportedly traced alpha-beta T cells about two months after transplant to several hundred expanded graft clones. Surviving recipient T cells and thymic progenitors accounted for the high day-60 TCRbeta diversity observed in some patients. It was newly produced T cells that mostly accounted for T-cell counts and diversity one year after transplant.

There are 15 residues in the CDR3. The J segment lost 2 bases and the V segment lost 5 bases, leaving 7 bases of the junction unmatched. Germline CDR1 is SGHRS and CDR2 is YFSETQ. In this sample, this clonotype turned up many times. What it binds is unknown. Unique molecular identifiers tagged the TCRbeta library. In TCRdb, the PCR reads were re-called with MiXCR into one record per CDR3 protein. The sample shows about 260,000 distinct CDR3 sequences, 9.5% to 13% of them seen only once. This material consisted of peripheral blood, taken 180 days after TCRalphabeta/CD19-depleted stem cell transplant. The receptor comes from a male patient aged 2-15 years who had a stem cell transplant for chronic granulomatous disease, so the T cells may come from the graft donor. The chain uses TRBV5-1 and TRBJ2-1, with TRBD2 matching over 7 bases. CDR3 coding DNA: TGCGCCAGCAGGGTGGGAGGGGAGGCCTACAATGAGCAGTTCTTC. This sequence encodes CASRVGGEAYNEQFF.